The 29 T cell receptor beta chains below all came from one sample that was sequenced in a study of metastatic and nonmetastatic thyroid tumors (dated by TCRdb to about 2020). No patient had received any treatment before thyroid surgery. Receptor amplification or capture employed PCR. The instrument was an Illumina HiSeq 4000. The public sequencing data were trimmed at Q25 with fastp and processed into clonotypes with MiXCR by TCRdb, which kept only in-frame beta chains. The sample table lists tens of thousands of clones, 15% to 20% of them with a count of one. The leading ten clones occupy roughly 8% of the sample. Sample: blood. The source of these receptors is a female donor with papillary thyroid cancer or a benign thyroid nodule (not recorded which). Some clones in this sample may be carry-over from other donors' samples.

This clone was counted a few times. This sequence joins TRBV6-1 and TRBJ2-7; D gene ambiguous. The V end was cut by 1 base, the J end by 1 base, with 8 bases between. Germline CDR1 is MNHNS and CDR2 is SASEGT. The CDR3 contains 14 residues. CDR3 sequence (DNA): TGTGCCAGCAGTGAAGGGGCCGGGTCCTACGAGCAGTACTTC. This encodes CASSEGAGSYEQYF.

This chain joins TRBV6-1 and TRBJ2-5; the D call may be TRBD1 or TRBD2 (5 bases each). The V end was cut by 7 bases, the J end by 4 bases, with 16 bases between. Germline V gives CDR1 MNHNS, CDR2 SASEGT. CDR3 length equals 14 residues. Written as DNA, the CDR3 is TGTGCCAGCAACTGGTGGGGGTACCGAGAGACCCAGTACTTC. This codes for CASNWWGYRETQYF.

This clone came up many times. The chain recombines TRBV27 with TRBJ2-5, with 8 bases that match TRBD2. Germline assignment: CDR1 MNHEY and CDR2 SMNVEV (reference sequence). This CDR3 has 14 residues. V lost 8 bases to trimming and J lost 2 bases; unmatched junction nucleotides: 7. CDR3 residues: CASALLAAQETQYF. CDR3 coding DNA: TGTGCCAGCGCCCTACTAGCGGCTCAAGAGACCCAGTACTTC.

This clone was counted between two and nine times. The rearrangement links TRBV15 to TRBJ2-3, with D possibly TRBD2 on 6 matching bases. Germline CDR1 reads LNHNV; CDR2 reads YYDKDF (reference sequence). This CDR3 has 16 amino acids. Trimming took off 0 bases at V and 6 bases at J, with 16 bases between the two ends. The DNA of the CDR3 is TGTGCCACCAGCAGAGATGACGGCGGGGATAGGGATACGCAGTATTTT. Translated: CATSRDDGGDRDTQYF.

This clone was counted many times. The chain combines TRBV10-3 with TRBJ1-1; 7 bases match TRBD1. This CDR3 comprises 16 residues. Trimming cost V 4 bases and J 2 bases; bases outside gene matches: 10. Germline V lookup: CDR1 ENHRY, CDR2 SYGVKD. DNA of the CDR3: TGTGCCATCAGTGGAGTACAGGGGCGGTATAACACTGAAGCTTTCTTT. Protein sequence: CAISGVQGRYNTEAFF.

This clone showed up many times. CDR3 sequence: CASSLFPGGLETQYF. As DNA, the CDR3 is TGTGCCAGCAGTTTGTTTCCGGGGGGCTTAGAGACCCAGTACTTC. This chain connects TRBV12-3 or TRBV12-4 to TRBJ2-5, with D tentatively TRBD2 (7 bases). This CDR3 is built from 15 residues. Trimming left V 3 bases short and J 4 bases short, with 15 bases between.

There are many counts of this clone. V and J are TRBV15 and TRBJ1-4; D uncertain. The germline gives CDR1 LNHNV, CDR2 YYDKDF (reference sequence). The CDR3 is 15 residues long. Trimming took 0 bases from V and 4 from J, leaving 9 bases between them. The CDR3 DNA sequence: TGTGCCACCAGCAGAGATCGGGCAGTTAATGAAAAACTGTTTTTT. Translated, it gives CATSRDRAVNEKLFF.

This clone was counted a few times. The V gene is TRBV3-1, the J gene TRBJ2-7, with 7 bases matching TRBD2. After removal of 3 bases from V and 3 bases from J, the junction contained 8 bases not matched to a gene. Per germline, CDR1 LGHDT and CDR2 YNNKEL (reference sequence). CDR3 size: 15 residues. CDR3 amino acids: CASSQASGNFYEQYF. The DNA of the CDR3 is TGTGCCAGCAGCCAGGCTAGCGGTAACTTCTACGAGCAGTACTTC.

This clone was recorded a few times. The chain carries TRBV6-1 and TRBJ1-2; perhaps TRBD1 as D (5 bases). The germline V gene has CDR1 MNHNS and CDR2 SASEGT. The CDR3 extends over 16 amino acids. The V end lost 6 bases, the J end lost 3 bases, and 20 bases lay between the germline ends. The CDR3 region is CASSPRSSGGYYGYTF. The CDR3 coding sequence is TGTGCCAGCAGCCCCAGATCCTCGGGGGGGTACTATGGCTACACCTTC.

The chain recombines TRBV12-3 or TRBV12-4 with TRBJ1-2, with a weak D call TRBD1 (6 bases). The CDR3 runs to 15 residues. The V gene lost 1 base and the J gene lost 4 bases, with 13 bases spanning the gap. DNA for the CDR3: TGTGCCAGCAGTTTAGGCGTCAGGGGATCCTATGGCTACACCTTC. It yields the protein CASSLGVRGSYGYTF.

This chain joins TRBV20-1 and TRBJ2-7; no reliable D call. Deletions cut 6 bases from V and 2 bases from J, with 14 bases between. This CDR3 region has 13 residues. From germline, CDR1 is DFQATT and CDR2 SNEGSKA (reference sequence). The DNA for the CDR3 is TGCAGTGCCCTCCGCGAGGTAACCTACGAGCAGTACTTC. Protein: CSALREVTYEQYF.

There are many counts of this clone. A read error may explain this, as a much larger clone is one base away. Distinct nucleotide sequences in the sample also encode this CDR3. The chain recombines TRBV5-6 with TRBJ1-4; 8 positions match TRBD1. Germline CDR1 SGHDT, CDR2 YYEEEE. CDR3 length: 19 residues. In DNA, the CDR3 is TGCGCCAGCAGCTTAGCCGGACAGGGCCTTCGGGCAACTAATGAAAAACTGTTTTTT. It is translated as CASSLAGQGLRATNEKLFF.

This clone was seen ten or more times. This chain links TRBV15 with TRBJ2-3; 8 nucleotides line up with TRBD2. With 8 bases clipped from V and 4 bases from J, the junction kept 2 bases outside the gene matches. Per the germline V gene, CDR1 is LNHNV and CDR2 is YYDKDF (reference sequence). This CDR3 has 12 amino acids. The CDR3 spells CATRGGADTQYF. Here the CDR3 DNA reads TGTGCCACCCGGGGGGGTGCAGATACGCAGTATTTT.

This clone is a singleton in its sample. The germline gene is not matched at one end of the junction; a read error may be the cause. The chain employs TRBV10-2 and TRBJ1-5; D call uncertain. Germline V lookup: CDR1 WSHSY, CDR2 SAAADI. The CDR3 is made up of 12 amino acids. CDR3 bases: TGCGCCAGCACCAGCCTTAATCAGCCCGAGGATTTT. Protein product: CASTSLNQPEDF.

This clone was seen many times. CDR3 in DNA: TGTGCCAGCGCAATATCCGGGACTAGTGCTGATACGCAGTATTTT. Its protein is CASAISGTSADTQYF. V and J are TRBV27 and TRBJ2-3; 8 positions match TRBD2. Germline CDR1 MNHEY, CDR2 SMNVEV (reference sequence). Unmatched junction bases numbered 13, after V lost 8 bases and J lost 6 bases. The CDR3 runs to 15 residues.

This clone was counted only a few times. The chain combines TRBV5-5 with TRBJ1-5; a possible D gene is TRBD1 (5 bases). Germline loops: CDR1 SGHKS, CDR2 YYEKEE (reference sequence). V shed 2 bases and J shed 9 bases, with 12 bases lying between them. This CDR3 is built from 13 residues. The CDR3 sequence is CASSLGGDGPQHF. The DNA for the CDR3 is TGTGCCAGCAGCTTAGGAGGGGACGGGCCCCAGCATTTT.

This clone was seen only a few times. CDR3 nucleotides: TGTGCCAGCAATACAGGGGGACAGCCCCAGCATTTT. This encodes CASNTGGQPQHF. This chain links TRBV6-2 or TRBV6-3 with TRBJ1-5, with 8 bases lining up with TRBD1. Germline V lookup: CDR1 MNHEY, CDR2 SVGEGT. With 7 bases clipped from V and 7 bases from J, the junction kept 3 bases outside the gene matches. The CDR3 loop spans 12 amino acids.

This clone has a count of ten or more. The genes are TRBV6-1 and TRBJ2-5; the D gene is possibly TRBD1 (6 bases). The CDR3 has 18 residues. Trimming removed 1 base at V and 2 bases at J, with 20 bases between. From germline, CDR1 is MNHNS and CDR2 SASEGT. CDR3 sequence reads: CASSEVRTANNRQETQYF. DNA of the CDR3: TGTGCCAGCAGTGAAGTTCGGACAGCAAACAATCGTCAAGAGACCCAGTACTTC.

This clone showed up many times. DNA of the CDR3: TGTGCCAGCAGCTTACGCGCCTACGAGCAGTACTTC. Residues: CASSLRAYEQYF. This chain joins TRBV7-9 and TRBJ2-7; D gene unclear. CDR3 length: 12 residues. V was clipped by 2 bases and J by 2 bases, with 4 bases between them. Germline V CDR1 and CDR2: SEHNR, FQNEAQ (reference sequence).

This clone came up a few times. The chain employs TRBV20-1 and TRBJ1-6, with 8 nucleotides matching TRBD1. The CDR3 totals 16 residues. The ends lost 0 bases at V and 10 bases at J; junction bases unmatched: 11. Germline-derived CDR1 and CDR2 are DFQATT and SNEGSKA (reference sequence). The CDR3 nucleotides are TGCAGTGCTAGAGACAAGGACAGGGCAGGGGAGTCACCCCTCCACTTT. It specifies CSARDKDRAGESPLHF.

This clone qualifies as medium-sized. This chain links TRBV6-6 with TRBJ2-7; D may correspond to TRBD1 or TRBD2 (5 bases each). Germline V CDR1 and CDR2: MNHNY, SVGAGI (reference sequence). The CDR3 loop spans 14 amino acids. V was cut by 2 bases and J by 5 bases, with 13 bases left in between. The CDR3 reads CASSYGPRGHEQYF. Written as DNA, the CDR3 is TGTGCCAGCAGTTACGGGCCTCGGGGCCACGAGCAGTACTTC.

This clone was seen repeatedly, ten times or more. The V call is TRBV9, the J call TRBJ2-2, with D maybe TRBD2 (6 bases). CDR1 and CDR2 (germline): SGDLS, YYNGEE. The CDR3 covers 13 residues. V was clipped by 4 bases and J by 7 bases, with 11 bases between them. CDR3 nucleotide sequence: TGTGCCAGCAGCATAACTAGCAGCGGGGAGCTGTTTTTT. It codes for CASSITSSGELFF.

This clone was observed many times. The V and J genes are TRBV6-2 or TRBV6-3 and TRBJ2-1; D is possibly TRBD1 (6 bases). Between the trimmed V and J ends, which lost 6 bases and 2 bases, there was a span of 11 bases. The germline V gene encodes CDR1 MNHEY and CDR2 SVGEGT. CDR3 length: 14 amino acids. The chain's CDR3 is CASRFRDTYNEQFF. CDR3 bases: TGTGCCAGCAGATTCCGGGACACCTACAATGAGCAGTTCTTC.

V and J are TRBV7-4 and TRBJ1-6, with 7 bases that match TRBD1. The J segment lost 9 bases and the V segment lost 3 bases, leaving 8 bases of the junction unmatched. Germline CDR1 reads SGHVT; CDR2 reads SQSDAQ. The CDR3 has 15 amino acids. CDR3 in DNA: TGTGCCAGCAGCTTCGTCAGGGGGGACGGTTCACCCCTCCACTTT. Protein product: CASSFVRGDGSPLHF.

A remark on this clone: As the CDR3 is not closed by the conserved phenylalanine or tryptophan, this likely results from a read error. The DNA is omitted, as the CDR3 cannot be located on it reliably, and the CDR3 follows TCRdb's listing. The chain recombines TRBV13 with TRBJ2-1. CDR1 and CDR2 (germline): PRHDT, FYEKMQ (reference sequence). Ends included, the CDR3 has 13 residues. CDR3 loop: CASSSPNSDEQDY.

This sequence joins TRBV5-1 and TRBJ1-6; TRBD1 matches at 8 bases. CDR3 size: 13 residues. With 4 bases clipped from V and 8 bases from J, the junction kept 2 bases outside the gene matches. Germline V gene sequence: CDR1 SGHRS, CDR2 YFSETQ. The CDR3, as DNA: TGCGCCAGCAGCCCGGGACAGGATTCACCCCTCCACTTT. It encodes CASSPGQDSPLHF.

By share, this clone ranks as medium-sized. This rearrangement joins TRBV12-3 or TRBV12-4 to TRBJ2-3; D is unresolved. The CDR3 runs to 14 residues. V shed 5 bases and J shed 4 bases, with 13 bases lying between them. CDR3 sequence: CASSPYSWADTQYF. Here the CDR3 DNA reads TGTGCCAGCAGTCCCTACTCTTGGGCAGATACGCAGTATTTT.

This clone showed up many times. V and J are TRBV19 and TRBJ1-1; maybe TRBD1 (5 bases). V shed 3 bases and J shed 1 base, with 6 bases lying between them. The CDR3 has 13 amino acids. CDR1 is LNHDA and CDR2 is SQIVND in the germline V gene (reference sequence). The CDR3 DNA is TGTGCCAGTAGTATGGGGCAGAACACTGAAGCTTTCTTT. Protein product: CASSMGQNTEAFF.

This clone came up many times. The CDR3 loop reads CASSLRSGYGNQPQHF. CDR3 sequence (DNA): TGTGCCAGCAGCTTGAGGTCGGGGTACGGCAATCAGCCCCAGCATTTT. The V and J genes are TRBV5-6 and TRBJ1-5, with unresolved D. In germline, CDR1 is SGHDT, CDR2 YYEEEE. The V end lost 1 base, the J end lost 2 bases, and 13 bases lay between the germline ends. The CDR3 extends over 16 amino acids.